This T cell receptor beta chain was identified during a study of CD8 T cells in ankylosing spondylitis. Study conclusions and caveats: The study looked at matched synovial fluid samples from ankylosing spondylitis patients. Disease-linked clones were reported to be significantly enriched there. Past studies reported some motif variants in reactive arthritis synovial fluid and blood.

TCRdb used MiXCR to reprocess the 5' RACE reads, holding one entry per CDR3 protein. Counted here are under 200,000 distinct CDR3 sequences, 9.8% occurring once; the ten biggest clones make up about 16%. V was pared by 8 bases and J by 6 bases, with 17 bases of the junction left unmatched. The CDR3 runs to 17 residues. This clonotype showed up just a few times. Antigen: not known. This TCR was recovered from a female donor with ankylosing spondylitis or in good health (not recorded which). The sequencing input was blood, either unsorted or a sorted T cell fraction (not recorded which). The rearrangement uses TRBV12-3 or TRBV12-4 and TRBJ2-1, with TRBD2 matching over 9 bases. The CDR3 bases are TGTGCCAGCTCCGCGGTGGTCCTGGAGCGGGAGGCCAATGAGCAGTTCTTC. This sequence encodes CASSAVVLEREANEQFF.